These 14 T cell receptor beta chains were all obtained from the same sample, sequenced in a study of low-dose radiotherapy and immunotherapy resistance in tumors. Sample time point: after trial treatment. Noted treatment: LDRT plus nivolumab, ipilimumab, low-dose cyclophosphamide and aspirin (RACIN trial). Both TCRalpha and TCRbeta chains were reverse transcribed with V-gene-specific primers. It was with a constant-region primer and a V-primer adapter that TCRs were amplified over around 20 PCR cycles. TCRdb reprocessed the reads with MiXCR, giving one entry per CDR3 protein. The sample holds tens of thousands of distinct CDR3 sequences, approximately 49% seen once. The material was PBMCs, obtained after low-dose radiotherapy plus immunotherapy. The receptors stem from a male donor with gallbladder cancer.

This clonotype was seen a handful of times. J is TRBJ2-3 and V is TRBV12-3 or TRBV12-4; 8 bases agree with TRBD1. The V gene end was trimmed by 6 bases and the J gene end by 4 bases; junction bases not matched to a gene: 6. The CDR3 is 14 residues long. The CDR3 loop reads CASRSGGAADTQYF. CDR3 coding DNA: TGTGCCAGCAGATCAGGGGGCGCGGCAGATACGCAGTATTTT.

This chain joins TRBV12-3 or TRBV12-4 and TRBJ1-2; tentative D call: TRBD1 (5 bases). The CDR3 covers 13 residues. V was cut by 3 bases and J by 0 bases, with 5 bases left in between. In DNA, the CDR3 is TGTGCCAGCAGTTTGGGACCTAACTATGGCTACACCTTC. This codes for CASSLGPNYGYTF.

Notes on this clonotype: A read error is the likely source, as a far larger clone sits one nucleotide away. This chain links TRBV11-2 with TRBJ2-7; weak D call: TRBD1 (5 bases). CDR1 is SGHAT, CDR2 FQNNGV, per germline. CDR3 size: 13 residues. The CDR3 is CTSSLRPRAEQYF. The DNA for the CDR3 is TGTACCAGCAGCCTACGACCCAGGGCTGAGCAGTACTTC.

This clonotype was detected many times. The chain has TRBV7-3 and TRBJ1-2, with TRBD1 as a possible D gene (5 bases). The CDR3 spans 15 residues. Trimming took 0 bases from V and 6 from J, leaving 14 bases between them. Germline values: CDR1 SGHTA, CDR2 FQGTGA. CDR3 nucleotide sequence: TGTGCCAGCAGCTTAACGCCAGGGTTGGTCGATGGCTACACCTTC. The encoded protein is CASSLTPGLVDGYTF. Full variable domain (missing parts from reference TRBV7-3 and TRBJ1-2): GAGVSQTPSNKVTEKGKYVELRCDPISGHTALYWYRQSLGQGPEFLIYFQGTGAADDSGLPNDRFFAVRPEGSVSTLKIQRTERGDSAVYLCASSLTPGLVDGYTFGSGTRLTVV.

There are many counts of this clonotype. The V call is TRBV20-1, the J call TRBJ1-6; the D is unclear. The V end lost 5 bases, the J end lost 1 base, and 9 bases lay between the germline ends. Germline V gene data show CDR1 as DFQATT and CDR2 as SNEGSKA (reference sequence). The CDR3 is 14 amino acids. DNA for the CDR3: TGCAGTGCTTCAGACGGGTCCTATAATTCACCCCTCCACTTT. Translating gives CSASDGSYNSPLHF.

In its sample, this clonotype was seen many times. CDR3: CASSSLAGVGEQYF. CDR3 bases: TGTGCCAGCAGCTCCTTAGCGGGAGTGGGCGAGCAGTACTTC. This chain joins TRBV7-9 and TRBJ2-7; the match to TRBD2 covers 9 bases. V lost 4 bases, J lost 6 bases, and 7 bases stayed unmatched. Germline lookup yields CDR1 SEHNR and CDR2 FQNEAQ (reference sequence). The CDR3 totals 14 residues.

The V gene is TRBV13, the J gene TRBJ2-6, with 9 nucleotides matching TRBD1. The CDR3 has 17 amino acids. The junction had 8 bases not matched to a gene; V was cut back by 6 bases and J by 2 bases. Germline assignment: CDR1 PRHDT and CDR2 FYEKMQ (reference sequence). The CDR3 DNA is TGTGCCAGCAGTCTGACAGGGGGGGGGGCTGGGGCCAACGTCCTGACTTTC. This encodes CASSLTGGGAGANVLTF.

This chain links TRBV9 with TRBJ2-1; TRBD2 is a possible D gene (5 bases). The CDR3 consists of 13 residues. V shed 0 bases and J shed 9 bases, with 10 bases lying between them. CDR1 is SGDLS and CDR2 is YYNGEE in the germline V gene. CDR3 sequence reads: CASSVDKAVEQFF. The CDR3, as DNA: TGTGCCAGCAGCGTAGATAAAGCGGTTGAGCAGTTCTTC.

This sequence joins TRBV4-1 and TRBJ1-1; D not resolved. CDR3 length: 13 residues. The germline V and J ends were trimmed by 0 bases and 9 bases, with 11 bases remaining between them. The germline V gene has CDR1 MGHRA and CDR2 YSYEKL. The CDR3 DNA sequence: TGCGCCAGCAGCCAAGATTGGGCAGCTCAAGCTTTCTTT. Its protein product is CASSQDWAAQAFF.

This chain connects TRBV3-1 to TRBJ1-5, with TRBD1 as a possible D gene (5 bases). Germline V gives CDR1 LGHDT, CDR2 YNNKEL (reference sequence). The CDR3 totals 11 residues. Trimming left V 4 bases short and J 8 bases short, with 6 bases between. CDR3 in amino acids: CASSPGEPQHF. The CDR3 DNA is TGTGCCAGCAGCCCGGGGGAGCCCCAGCATTTT.

The chain has TRBV29-1 and TRBJ2-1, with D maybe TRBD2 (5 bases). Germline CDR1 reads SQVTM; CDR2 reads ANQGSEA. V lost 6 bases and J lost 8, with 11 bases in between. The CDR3 is 11 residues long. The DNA for the CDR3 is TGCAGCGTGAACTGGGAGTATGAGCAGTTCTTC. This codes for CSVNWEYEQFF.

This clonotype was observed many times. This sequence joins TRBV5-1 and TRBJ2-5; 9 bases are a match to TRBD2. V lost 3 bases to trimming and J lost 2 bases; unmatched junction nucleotides: 2. Germline CDR1 is SGHRS and CDR2 is YFSETQ. The CDR3 runs 14 residues. The CDR3 here is CASSSSGDQETQYF. CDR3 sequence (DNA): TGCGCCAGCAGCTCTAGCGGGGATCAAGAGACCCAGTACTTC.

The genes are TRBV12-3 or TRBV12-4 and TRBJ2-3; D may be TRBD2 (5 bases). The CDR3 extends over 13 amino acids. Trimming took off 8 bases at V and 6 bases at J, with 15 bases between the two ends. The CDR3 loop is CASLSGAVDTQYF. The CDR3 nucleotides are TGTGCCAGCTTATCCGGAGCGGTGGATACGCAGTATTTT.

This clonotype is classed as medium-sized. CDR3 DNA: TGTGCCAGCAGCCAAGAAAGGACTTCTGGAAACACCATATATTTT. Translation gives CASSQERTSGNTIYF. The J gene is TRBJ1-3, the V gene TRBV4-2; D is ambiguous. The CDR3 has 15 amino acids. V was cut by 0 bases and J by 1 base, with 7 bases left in between. The V gene's germline CDR1 is LGHNA and CDR2 YNFKEQ.